This T cell receptor (beta chain) was captured by sequencing in a study of human T cells and chemical hapten exposure. Time point described: patch test 1, 2 weeks after DPC sensitization. Treatment: therapeutic diphenylcyclopropenone sensitization with weekly scalp DPC. The authors' total RNA extraction used unfractionated whole blood. The CDR3 spans 15 residues. CDR1 and CDR2 (germline): SGHRS, YFSETQ. V was trimmed by 0 bases and J by 2 bases, leaving 12 bases between them. What the library attached to individual cDNA molecules were unique molecular identifiers. TCRdb independently ran MiXCR on the RACE reads; one entry per CDR3 protein. The data show 40,000 to 50,000 distinct CDR3 sequences, over 3.5% seen once.

The sequence derives from a man aged 50-59 years with alopecia areata. Some clones in this sample may be carry-over from other donors' samples. This sequence joins TRBV5-1 and TRBJ2-7, with D uncertain. Specimen: whole blood, collected in connection with sensitization to the hapten diphenylcyclopropenone (DPC). This CDR3 is CASSLEVTAAYEQYF. The CDR3 coding sequence is TGCGCCAGCAGCTTGGAAGTGACGGCCGCCTACGAGCAGTACTTC.